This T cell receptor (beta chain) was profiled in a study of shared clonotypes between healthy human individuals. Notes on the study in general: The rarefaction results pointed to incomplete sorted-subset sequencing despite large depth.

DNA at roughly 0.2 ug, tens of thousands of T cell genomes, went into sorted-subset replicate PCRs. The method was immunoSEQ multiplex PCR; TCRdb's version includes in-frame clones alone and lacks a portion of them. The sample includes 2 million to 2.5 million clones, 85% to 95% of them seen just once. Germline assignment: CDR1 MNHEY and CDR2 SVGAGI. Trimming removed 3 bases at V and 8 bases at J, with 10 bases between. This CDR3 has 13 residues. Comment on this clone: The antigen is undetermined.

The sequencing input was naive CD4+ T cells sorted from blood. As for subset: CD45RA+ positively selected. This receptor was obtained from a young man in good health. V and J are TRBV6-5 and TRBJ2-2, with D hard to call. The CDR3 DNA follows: TGTGCCAGCAGTTATTTAGTTGCGGGGGAGCTGTTTTTT. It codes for CASSYLVAGELFF.